What follows describes a single T cell receptor beta chain. This entry comes from a study of blood T cell repertoires in COVID-19. Across the whole study: COVID-19 samples collected from the United States, Italy and Spain covered acute and convalescent phases. From T cells, B-cell-depleted T cells, or PBMCs came the material, which was cDNA or gDNA.

Authors' analysis steps: By means of reference gene primer amplification, nucleated cell counts were estimated. The method was immunoSEQ multiplex PCR; TCRdb's version includes in-frame clones alone and lacks a portion of them. D and trimming come from the DNA, and the V and J calls and clone size come from that table. This sample has 200,000 to 250,000 clones, with approximately 90% found just once. Assignments of participants to cohorts depended upon their own reported clinical history. V lost 6 bases to trimming and J lost 5 bases, with 16 bases between them. Per germline, CDR1 MNHEY and CDR2 SVGAGI. The CDR3 consists of 14 residues.

The source material was PBMCs or T cells enriched from blood (not recorded which). The receptor was isolated from a young woman in a cohort exposed to, infected with or recovered from COVID-19 (not recorded which). The chain joins TRBV6-5 to TRBJ1-2; the D gene is possibly TRBD1 (6 bases). The CDR3 nucleotides are TGTGCCAGCAGGTCTGGACAGCGCGATTATGGCTACACCTTC. Amino acids: CASRSGQRDYGYTF.